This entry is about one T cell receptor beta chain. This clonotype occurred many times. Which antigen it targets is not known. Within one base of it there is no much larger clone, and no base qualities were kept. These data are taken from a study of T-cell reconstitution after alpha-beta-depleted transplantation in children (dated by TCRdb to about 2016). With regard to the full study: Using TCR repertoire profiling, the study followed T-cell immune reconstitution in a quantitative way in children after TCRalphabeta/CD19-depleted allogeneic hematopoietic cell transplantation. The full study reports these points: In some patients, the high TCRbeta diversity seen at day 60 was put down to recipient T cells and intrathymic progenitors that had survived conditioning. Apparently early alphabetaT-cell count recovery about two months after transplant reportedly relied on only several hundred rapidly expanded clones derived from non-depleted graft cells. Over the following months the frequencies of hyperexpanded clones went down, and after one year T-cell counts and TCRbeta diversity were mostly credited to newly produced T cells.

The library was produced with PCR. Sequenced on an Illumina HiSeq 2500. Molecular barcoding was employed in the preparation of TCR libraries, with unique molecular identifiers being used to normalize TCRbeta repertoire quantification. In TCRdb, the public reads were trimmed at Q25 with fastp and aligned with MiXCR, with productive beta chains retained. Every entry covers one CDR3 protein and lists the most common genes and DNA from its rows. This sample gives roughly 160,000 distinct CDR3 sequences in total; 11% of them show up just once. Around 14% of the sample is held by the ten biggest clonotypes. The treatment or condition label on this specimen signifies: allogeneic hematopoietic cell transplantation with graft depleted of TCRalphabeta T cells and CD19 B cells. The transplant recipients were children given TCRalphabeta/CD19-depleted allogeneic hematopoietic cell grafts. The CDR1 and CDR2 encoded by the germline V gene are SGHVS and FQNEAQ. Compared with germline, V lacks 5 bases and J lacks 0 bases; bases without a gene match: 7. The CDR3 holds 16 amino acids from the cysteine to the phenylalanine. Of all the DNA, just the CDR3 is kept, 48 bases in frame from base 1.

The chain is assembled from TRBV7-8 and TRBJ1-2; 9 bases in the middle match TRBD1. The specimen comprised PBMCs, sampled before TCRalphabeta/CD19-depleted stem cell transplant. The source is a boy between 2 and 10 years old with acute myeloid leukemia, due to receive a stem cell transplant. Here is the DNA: TGTGCCAGCAGCCCCGGGACAGGGTTCACTAACTATGGCTACACCTTC. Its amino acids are CASSPGTGFTNYGYTF.